This TCR beta chain was profiled in a study of PD-1 blockade in classical Hodgkin lymphoma. Turning to this clone: As yet, its antigen is unknown.

The germline V gene encodes CDR1 KGHSH and CDR2 LQKENI. CDR3 size: 18 residues. V lost 5 bases and J lost 0; bases outside the gene matches: 12. Regarding the study as a whole: Undefined causes, possibly disease activity or prior therapy, underlie the repertoire differences. Before treatment, complete responders showed about the same diversity as newly diagnosed patients. The study reported lower baseline TCR diversity in newly diagnosed patients than in healthy donors. Whereas CD4+ TCR diversity had risen significantly by C4D1, CD8+ TCR diversity had not.

TCRdb's copy holds only in-frame clones and misses some; the assay was immunoSEQ multiplex PCR. The data contain 12,000 or so clones, 80% to 90% of them singletons. No patient escaped relapse after autologous stem cell transplantation, and brentuximab vedotin exposure varied. This TCR was recovered from a human donor with classical Hodgkin lymphoma. The genes are TRBV18 and TRBJ2-3; 9 bases align to TRBD2. The sample consisted of peripheral blood mononuclear cells (PBMCs), taken at baseline. For the CDR3, the DNA is TGTGCCAGCTCATTTTCCGGGACTAGCCGGACTAGCACAGATACGCAGTATTTT. Its protein is CASSFSGTSRTSTDTQYF. The entire variable domain, with the rest obtained from reference TRBV18 and TRBJ2-3, is as follows: NAGVMQNPRHLVRRRGQEARLRCSPMKGHSHVYWYRQLPEEGLKFMVYLQKENIIDESGMPKERFSAEFPKEGPSILRIQQVVRGDSAAYFCASSFSGTSRTSTDTQYFGPGTRLTVL.